These 15 T cell receptor beta chains were sequenced from one sample in a study of identical twins. MiXCR, run by TCRdb on the 5' RACE reads, gives a single entry per CDR3 protein. The data hold some 500,000 distinct CDR3 sequences, with over 8.5% observed a single time. A further study also used this sample, focusing on yellow fever vaccine responses in identical twins.

Sequencing was performed on PBMCs. The origin of the receptors is a woman younger than 30 in good health.

The genes are TRBV29-1 and TRBJ2-1; 7 nucleotides align to TRBD1. The CDR3 contains 15 residues. J lost 5 bases, V lost 6 bases, and 13 bases had no gene match. The germline V gene encodes CDR1 SQVTM and CDR2 ANQGSEA. The CDR3 bases are TGCAGCGTGGACGGTCTCTTGACAGGGAACAATGAGCAGTTCTTC. It encodes CSVDGLLTGNNEQFF.

This clonotype was seen a handful of times. The chain recombines TRBV30 with TRBJ2-1, with 9 bases aligning to TRBD2. The junction had 4 bases not matched to a gene; V was cut back by 0 bases and J by 4 bases. CDR3 length: 15 amino acids. Germline V lookup: CDR1 GTSNPN, CDR2 SVGIG (reference sequence). The CDR3 reads CAWSVRSGGYNEQFF. The CDR3 nucleotides read TGTGCCTGGAGTGTACGTAGCGGGGGATACAATGAGCAGTTCTTC.

V is TRBV6-2 or TRBV6-3 and J is TRBJ2-6, with D perhaps matching TRBD1 or TRBD2 (5 bases each). The CDR3 covers 17 residues. Germline CDR1 and CDR2: MNHEY and SVGEGT. V lost 0 bases and J lost 0, with 9 bases in between. The CDR3 spells CASSYSSGSSGANVLTF. In DNA, the CDR3 is TGTGCCAGCAGTTACTCATCAGGGAGCTCTGGGGCCAACGTCCTGACTTTC.

The chain links TRBV24-1 to TRBJ2-7, with 10 bases identical to TRBD1. Trimming cost V 4 bases and J 2 bases; bases outside gene matches: 4. Germline CDR1 is KGHDR and CDR2 is SFDVKD. The CDR3 extends over 15 amino acids. CDR3 coding DNA: TGTGCCACCAGTGAGGGGACAGGGGAGGCCTACGAGCAGTACTTC. Protein product: CATSEGTGEAYEQYF.

The V call is TRBV4-1, the J call TRBJ2-7; D is uncertain. Germline CDR1 reads MGHRA; CDR2 reads YSYEKL. This CDR3 comprises 13 residues. Trimming removed 4 bases at V and 6 bases at J, with 13 bases between. CDR3 sequence: CASSPASWREQYF. CDR3 sequence (DNA): TGCGCCAGCAGCCCCGCTTCTTGGCGCGAGCAGTACTTC.

This clonotype was seen more than once but under ten times. The chain recombines TRBV7-9 with TRBJ2-3; TRBD2 matches 7 bases. The J segment lost 4 bases and the V segment lost 2 bases, leaving 9 bases of the junction unmatched. Germline values: CDR1 SEHNR, CDR2 FQNEAQ (reference sequence). There are 16 residues in the CDR3. The CDR3: CASSLIGAGAADTQYF. The CDR3, as DNA: TGTGCCAGCAGCTTAATCGGGGCGGGAGCCGCAGATACGCAGTATTTT.

This clonotype was observed a handful of times. The V call is TRBV28, the J call TRBJ2-2; TRBD1 matches 8 bases. The junction had 7 bases not matched to a gene; V was cut back by 6 bases and J by 4 bases. The CDR3 consists of 15 residues. Germline values: CDR1 MDHEN, CDR2 SYDVKM. CDR3 protein: CASRARDRPTGELFF. CDR3 DNA sequence: TGTGCCAGCAGGGCCCGGGACAGGCCCACCGGGGAGCTGTTTTTT. Looking up the rest from reference TRBV28 and TRBJ2-2 gives the full variable domain: DVKVTQSSRYLVKRTGEKVFLECVQDMDHENMFWYRQDPGLGLRLIYFSYDVKMKEKGDIPEGYSVSREKKERFSLILESASTNQTSMYLCASRARDRPTGELFFGEGSRLTVL.

Many counts were recorded for this clonotype. This sequence joins TRBV7-8 and TRBJ1-1; 12 nucleotides line up with TRBD1. V trimming: 5 bases; J trimming: 0 bases; junction bases outside the gene matches: 7. Germline CDR1 reads SGHVS; CDR2 reads FQNEAQ. The CDR3 runs 17 residues. CDR3 sequence reads: CASSAGTGGTMNTEAFF. The CDR3 DNA reads TGTGCCAGCAGCGCCGGGACAGGGGGCACGATGAACACTGAAGCTTTCTTT.

This clonotype occurred many times. The chain employs TRBV7-9 and TRBJ1-4, with D possibly TRBD1 on 6 matching bases. This CDR3 spans 16 amino acids. V lost 3 bases and J lost 4, with 15 bases in between. Germline V gene sequence: CDR1 SEHNR, CDR2 FQNEAQ (reference sequence). The CDR3: CASSFRGQTLNEKLFF. DNA of the CDR3: TGTGCCAGCAGCTTCCGAGGACAGACCCTTAATGAAAAACTGTTTTTT. The whole variable domain, filled in from reference TRBV7-9 and TRBJ1-4, reads DTGVSQNPRHKITKRGQNVTFRCDPISEHNRLYWYRQTLGQGPEFLTYFQNEAQLEKSRLLSDRFSAERPKGSFSTLEIQRTEQGDSAMYLCASSFRGQTLNEKLFFGSGTQLSVL.

A few counts support this clonotype. The chain combines TRBV12-3 or TRBV12-4 with TRBJ2-7, with 7 bases fitting TRBD1. The V segment lost 2 bases and the J segment 7 bases; nucleotides outside the gene matches: 5. The CDR3 covers 13 residues. CDR3 protein: CASSLLQGQEQYF. In DNA form, the CDR3 reads TGTGCCAGCAGTTTATTACAGGGGCAAGAGCAGTACTTC.

This clonotype was detected many times. The chain employs TRBV9 and TRBJ1-6; 10 bases fit TRBD1. Germline CDR1 is SGDLS and CDR2 is YYNGEE. V dropped 1 base and J dropped 6; count of bases not matched to a gene: 1. The CDR3 is made up of 15 amino acids. The CDR3, as DNA: TGTGCCAGCAGCGTACGGGACAGGGGTAATTCACCCCTCCACTTT. The encoded protein is CASSVRDRGNSPLHF.

This chain connects TRBV7-2 to TRBJ2-3; D is ambiguous. Looked up from germline, CDR1 is SGHTA and CDR2 is FQGNSA. This CDR3 is 15 amino acids long. V lost 2 bases and J lost 0, with 9 bases in between. As DNA, the CDR3 is TGTGCCAGCAGCTTAAACGGATTTAGCACAGATACGCAGTATTTT. Protein sequence: CASSLNGFSTDTQYF.

J is TRBJ2-3 and V is TRBV6-1, with 8 bases matching TRBD2. V lost 6 bases to trimming and J lost 6 bases; unmatched junction nucleotides: 11. Germline CDR1 and CDR2: MNHNS and SASEGT. This CDR3 has 15 residues. The CDR3 is CASSLAGRGEDTQYF. The CDR3 nucleotides are TGTGCCAGCAGCCTCGCGGGGCGGGGGGAGGATACGCAGTATTTT.

The chain recombines TRBV20-1 with TRBJ2-5; TRBD2 aligns across 14 bases. The CDR3 extends over 18 amino acids. Germline CDR1 reads DFQATT; CDR2 reads SNEGSKA (reference sequence). The junction had 12 bases not matched to a gene; V was cut back by 0 bases and J by 6 bases. The CDR3 protein is CSAREDPGLAGEIKTQYF. The CDR3 DNA sequence: TGCAGTGCTAGAGAGGACCCGGGACTAGCGGGAGAGATAAAGACCCAGTACTTC.

There are a few counts of this clonotype. The chain combines TRBV6-5 with TRBJ1-6; TRBD1 agrees at 12 bases. J gave up 7 bases and V 0 bases, and 10 bases lay outside the gene matches. Germline CDR1 reads MNHEY; CDR2 reads SVGAGI. The CDR3 sequence is 19 residues long. The DNA of the CDR3 is TGTGCCAGCAGTTACTCGGGGACAGGGGGCAAAAGGGGCAATTCACCCCTCCACTTT. It specifies CASSYSGTGGKRGNSPLHF.